These T cell receptor beta chains were read from a single sample in a study of vaccination effects on CD4 cells after COVID-19. Repertoires were generated with immunoSEQ multiplex PCR, while TCRdb's copy carries only in-frame clones and drops some. The table has about 25,000 clones, approximately 83% seen once. Their recognized antigens are unknown. The sample here was CD4+ T cells from PBMCs cultured with HCoV-NL63 spike peptides, taken before COVID-19 vaccination. The receptors were sampled from a human donor who received a COVID-19 vaccine. CDR3s include the opening cysteine and the closing phenylalanine or tryptophan. A D gene is named only where the DNA matches it firmly. Only part of the rows carry a size: once, few, many, or a class if the clone is expanded.

V	D	length	size	J	CDR3	DNA
TRBV30	NA	11	NA	TRBJ1-4	CAWSVVEKLFF	TGTGCCTGGAGTGTAGTTGAAAAACTGTTTTTT
TRBV15	NA	15	NA	TRBJ1-2	CATSRSGTEARGYTF	TGTGCCACCAGCAGGTCCGGCACGGAGGCGCGGGGCTACACCTTC
TRBV5-6	NA	16	NA	TRBJ2-5	CASSLTASGQQETQYF	TGTGCCAGCAGCTTGACGGCGTCCGGTCAACAAGAGACCCAGTACTTC
TRBV3-1/TRBV3-2	NA	17	NA	TRBJ2-2	CASSQPRTDTGTGELFF	TGTGCCAGCAGCCAACCTCGGACGGACACGGGGACCGGGGAGCTGTTTTTT
TRBV6-4	TRBD2	15	NA	TRBJ2-3	CASSETSGGGDTQYF	TGTGCCAGCAGTGAAACTAGCGGGGGGGGAGATACGCAGTATTTT
TRBV11-2	NA	11	NA	TRBJ1-2	CASSFTASYTF	TGTGCCAGCAGCTTTACGGCGAGCTACACCTTC
TRBV5-1	TRBD2	16	NA	TRBJ2-1	CASSLVTSGSYNEQFF	TGCGCCAGCAGCTTGGTGACTAGCGGGAGCTACAATGAGCAGTTCTTC
TRBV25-1	NA	13	NA	TRBJ1-6	CASTYLKNSPLHF	TGTGCCAGCACGTATTTGAAAAATTCACCCCTCCACTTT
TRBV30	NA	16	few	TRBJ1-6	CAWKGTSSSYNSPLHF	TGTGCCTGGAAGGGAACGTCAAGCTCCTATAATTCACCCCTCCACTTT
TRBV5-4	TRBD2	19	NA	TRBJ2-2	CASSLGGLAGGRNTGELFF	TGTGCCAGCAGCTTGGGAGGACTAGCGGGGGGAAGGAACACCGGGGAGCTGTTTTTT
TRBV2	NA	13	once	TRBJ2-3	CASSLGATDTQYF	TGTGCCAGCAGCCTTGGGGCGACAGATACGCAGTATTTT
TRBV7-9	NA	12	NA	TRBJ2-5	CASSLNEETQYF	TGTGCCAGCAGCTTAAACGAAGAGACCCAGTACTTC
TRBV28	TRBD1	15	NA	TRBJ1-2	CASSPLGTGEYGYTF	TGTGCCAGCAGTCCGCTCGGGACAGGGGAATATGGCTACACCTTC
TRBV14	TRBD2	16	NA	TRBJ2-3	CASSHLAGAYTDTQYF	TGTGCCAGCAGCCATCTAGCGGGGGCCTACACAGATACGCAGTATTTT
TRBV5-4	NA	15	few	TRBJ1-2	CASSLVAGGPYGYTF	TGTGCCAGCAGCTTGGTGGCGGGCGGACCCTATGGCTACACCTTC
TRBV29-1	NA	12	NA	TRBJ1-1	CSVDPRDTEAFF	TGCAGCGTAGATCCCAGGGACACTGAAGCTTTCTTT
TRBV6-5	NA	13	NA	TRBJ1-5	CASSHTLNQPQHF	TGTGCCAGCAGTCACACCCTAAATCAGCCCCAGCATTTT
TRBV27	NA	17	few	TRBJ1-5	CASRPWSLQDRYQPQHF	TGTGCCAGCCGTCCCTGGAGCCTCCAAGACAGATATCAGCCCCAGCATTTT
TRBV7-8	TRBD2	16	few	TRBJ2-3	CASSFPGLAGVDTQYF	TGTGCCAGCAGCTTCCCTGGGCTAGCGGGAGTAGATACGCAGTATTTT
TRBV2	NA	15	few	TRBJ2-2	CASSESLGTTGELFF	TGTGCCAGCAGTGAATCTCTGGGTACCACCGGGGAGCTGTTTTTT
TRBV6-5	NA	14	NA	TRBJ1-4	CASKTGGFNEKLFF	TGTGCCAGCAAGACCGGGGGATTTAATGAAAAACTGTTTTTT
TRBV12-5	NA	13	few	TRBJ1-1	CASGQDRYTEAFF	TGTGCTAGTGGCCAAGACAGATACACTGAAGCTTTCTTT
TRBV3-1/TRBV3-2	TRBD2	13	NA	TRBJ2-1	CASSRGTSNEQFF	TGTGCCAGCAGCCGAGGGACTAGCAATGAGCAGTTCTTC
TRBV2	NA	16	NA	TRBJ1-3	CASSVEGPFSGNTIYF	TGTGCCAGCAGTGTAGAGGGACCGTTCTCTGGAAACACCATATATTTT
TRBV10-3	NA	14	NA	TRBJ1-4	CAISESGGAEKLFF	TGTGCCATCAGTGAGTCAGGAGGCGCTGAAAAACTGTTTTTT
TRBV12-3/TRBV12-4	NA	11	NA	TRBJ1-1	CASSLNAEAFF	TGTGCCAGCAGTTTGAACGCTGAAGCTTTCTTT
TRBV7-9	NA	16	NA	TRBJ1-3	CASSLVKRSSGNTIYF	TGTGCCAGCAGCTTAGTAAAGCGGTCCTCTGGAAACACCATATATTTT
TRBV24-1	NA	12	NA	TRBJ2-3	CATSGGTDTQYF	TGTGCCACCAGTGGGGGGACGGATACGCAGTATTTT
TRBV7-8	NA	15	medium-sized	TRBJ2-2	CASSLRRLNTGELFF	TGTGCCAGCAGCTTGCGCAGACTGAACACCGGGGAGCTGTTTTTT
TRBV5-5	NA	13	NA	TRBJ1-4	CASSSEGQEKLFF	TGTGCCAGCAGCTCCGAGGGGCAGGAAAAACTGTTTTTT
TRBV19	NA	15	NA	TRBJ1-5	CASSRGGQDNQPQHF	TGTGCCAGTAGTAGAGGGGGTCAGGACAATCAGCCCCAGCATTTT
TRBV6-5	TRBD1	15	NA	TRBJ1-2	CASSYAGTANYGYTF	TGTGCCAGCAGTTACGCCGGGACAGCTAACTATGGCTACACCTTC
TRBV6-5	NA	15	few	TRBJ2-5	CASRRDSLSRETQYF	TGTGCCAGCCGCCGGGACTCACTATCAAGAGAGACCCAGTACTTC
TRBV7-9	TRBD1	14	once	TRBJ1-3	CASSLDRFGNTIYF	TGTGCCAGCAGCTTGGACAGGTTTGGAAACACCATATATTTT
TRBV6-1	NA	13	NA	TRBJ2-4	CASSEMGVNIQYF	TGTGCCAGCAGTGAAATGGGAGTAAACATTCAGTACTTC
TRBV10-3	NA	15	NA	TRBJ2-5	CAISEPTQAVETQYF	TGTGCCATCAGTGAGCCGACCCAGGCTGTAGAGACCCAGTACTTC
TRBV10-3	TRBD1	16	NA	TRBJ2-7	CAISDAGDRTSYEQYF	TGTGCCATCAGTGATGCCGGGGACAGGACCTCCTACGAGCAGTACTTC
TRBV2	NA	18	NA	TRBJ1-5	CASSEAGFLAVSNQPQHF	TGTGCCAGCAGTGAAGCCGGATTTTTGGCGGTAAGCAATCAGCCCCAGCATTTT
TRBV18	NA	13	NA	TRBJ1-1	CASSPNRSRGAFF	TGTGCCAGCTCACCAAACAGGAGTCGCGGGGCTTTCTTT
TRBV30	NA	13	NA	TRBJ1-5	CAWSVQGGQPQHF	TGTGCCTGGAGTGTACAGGGCGGTCAGCCCCAGCATTTT
TRBV19	TRBD1	15	once	TRBJ2-7	CASRTNRGPPYEQYF	TGTGCCAGTAGGACAAACAGGGGACCCCCCTACGAGCAGTACTTC